This entry features one T cell receptor beta chain sequence. Its matching antigen is unknown. This entry is derived from a study of cytomegalovirus exposure and HLA in healthy donors. Turning to the study itself: Across 300 to 400 genotyped donors, about 86% landed in the Caucasian-associated ancestry cluster.

PCR used 60 Vbeta primers and 13 Jbeta primers. Data came from immunoSEQ multiplex PCR; TCRdb stores just in-frame clones and leaves some out. The table lists around 110,000 clones, more than 70% of them singletons. Whole-study results and caveats: Follow-up analysis seemed to connect common viral pathogens with several of the most significant clusters identified. Previous analysis showed most TCR beta V segments were productive about 90% or about 30% of the time.

The CDR3 is 14 amino acids. The germline V and J ends were trimmed by 4 bases and 4 bases, with 12 bases remaining between them. Germline CDR1 SGDLS, CDR2 YYNGEE. Donors showed nominal health when sampled, although they likely had unrecorded immune exposures. This clonotype was sampled from a man aged 35-49 years in good health and CMV-seronegative. The J gene is TRBJ1-3, the V gene TRBV9, with D maybe TRBD1 (5 bases). The material sequenced was PBMCs. This CDR3 is CASSTDNLGNTIYF. As DNA, the CDR3 is TGTGCCAGCAGCACGGACAACTTAGGAAACACCATATATTTT.